These T cell receptor beta chains were read from a single sample in a study of cytomegalovirus exposure and HLA in healthy donors. TCRdb's copy holds only in-frame clones and misses some; the assay was immunoSEQ multiplex PCR. The repertoire holds about 160,000 clones, around 72% seen once, with over 1.2% in the top ten. Sequenced: PBMCs. The receptors here all came from a man between 45 and 60 years old in good health and CMV-seronegative. CDR3s include the opening cysteine and the closing phenylalanine or tryptophan. D genes are given only for firm matches. Only part of the rows carry a size: once, few, many, or a class if the clone is expanded.

v_call: TRBV5-4; j_call: TRBJ2-7; clone_size: .; d_call: .; cdr3_nt: TGTGCCAGCAGCTTCTACAGCAACTACGAGCAGTACTTC; cdr3_aa: CASSFYSNYEQYF
v_call: TRBV5-1; j_call: TRBJ1-3; clone_size: .; d_call: .; cdr3_nt: TGCGCCAGCAGCTTGGTTGTACAGGGCGCTGGAAACACCATATATTTT; cdr3_aa: CASSLVVQGAGNTIYF
v_call: TRBV6-5; j_call: TRBJ2-3; clone_size: .; d_call: TRBD1; cdr3_nt: TGTGCCAGCAGTTGGGGAGAGACAGGGTCGGGGGATACGCAGTATTTT; cdr3_aa: CASSWGETGSGDTQYF
v_call: TRBV7-2; j_call: TRBJ1-2; clone_size: .; d_call: TRBD1; cdr3_nt: TGTGCCAGCAGCTTAGGTGGAGGGACAGTCTATGGCTACACCTTC; cdr3_aa: CASSLGGGTVYGYTF
v_call: TRBV5-1; j_call: TRBJ1-2; clone_size: .; d_call: TRBD1; cdr3_nt: TGCGCCAGCAGCTTGGAAGGACAGGGGGCAAGTGGCTACACCTTC; cdr3_aa: CASSLEGQGASGYTF
v_call: TRBV7-7; j_call: TRBJ2-3; clone_size: once; d_call: .; cdr3_nt: TGTGCCAGCAGCTTAGCGGGCTTCACAGATACGCAGTATTTT; cdr3_aa: CASSLAGFTDTQYF
v_call: TRBV5-1; j_call: TRBJ1-2; clone_size: few; d_call: TRBD1; cdr3_nt: TGCGCCAGCAGCTTGGACAGGGGGCGAATGGAAAACTATGGCTACACCTTC; cdr3_aa: CASSLDRGRMENYGYTF
v_call: TRBV18; j_call: TRBJ2-1; clone_size: .; d_call: .; cdr3_nt: TGTGCCAGCTCACCACCGGGACTTACCGGTTCCTACAATGAGCAGTTCTTC; cdr3_aa: CASSPPGLTGSYNEQFF
v_call: TRBV19; j_call: TRBJ2-5; clone_size: .; d_call: TRBD2; cdr3_nt: TGTGCCAGTAGTATCGGAGGGAGCGGGGAGGGAGAGACCCAGTACTTC; cdr3_aa: CASSIGGSGEGETQYF
v_call: TRBV6-6; j_call: TRBJ1-1; clone_size: .; d_call: .; cdr3_nt: TGTGCCAGCAGTTACTCGGGCAGTTCAGCTGAAGCTTTCTTT; cdr3_aa: CASSYSGSSAEAFF
v_call: TRBV4-1; j_call: TRBJ1-4; clone_size: few; d_call: TRBD1; cdr3_nt: TGCGCCAGCAGCCAAGCTGCCTTTCCCGGGACAGGGGGGGGTAATGAAAAACTGTTTTTT; cdr3_aa: CASSQAAFPGTGGGNEKLFF
v_call: TRBV11-2; j_call: TRBJ2-1; clone_size: .; d_call: .; cdr3_nt: TGTGCCAGCTCGACGGAGGGGAATGAGCAGTTCTTC; cdr3_aa: CASSTEGNEQFF
v_call: TRBV19; j_call: TRBJ1-1; clone_size: .; d_call: .; cdr3_nt: TGTGCCAGTAGTGTACAGGTTCATGGTGAAGCTTTCTTT; cdr3_aa: CASSVQVHGEAFF
v_call: TRBV6-5; j_call: TRBJ2-7; clone_size: .; d_call: .; cdr3_nt: TGTGCCAGCAGTTACAGAACAGGACGCTCCTACGAGCAGTACTTC; cdr3_aa: CASSYRTGRSYEQYF
v_call: TRBV28; j_call: TRBJ2-7; clone_size: .; d_call: .; cdr3_nt: TGTGCCAGCGGGCCGTCCTACGAGCAGTACTTC; cdr3_aa: CASGPSYEQYF
v_call: TRBV27; j_call: TRBJ2-1; clone_size: .; d_call: .; cdr3_nt: TGTGCCAGCGCGAACAGGATGGGAAGCAACTACAATGAGCAGTTCTTC; cdr3_aa: CASANRMGSNYNEQFF
v_call: TRBV29-1; j_call: TRBJ1-1; clone_size: .; d_call: .; cdr3_nt: TGCAGCGTTCACAGATCAATGAACACTGAAGCTTTCTTT; cdr3_aa: CSVHRSMNTEAFF